Listed here are 26 T cell receptor beta chains from one sample, sequenced in a study of shared clonotypes between healthy human individuals. Terminally differentiated effector memory CD45RA+ cells were left out of the naive CD8 fraction, which was CD45RO-negative and positively selected for CCR7. The table came from immunoSEQ multiplex PCR; TCRdb's copy has only in-frame clones and leaves some out. The sample yields about 2.2 million clones, just under 95% seen once. The sequenced material came from naive CD8+ T cells from PBMCs. All receptors come from a man in his late teens or twenties in good health. Some clones in this sample may be carry-over from other donors' samples.

V gene TRBV7-8 combines with J gene TRBJ1-5; 10 nucleotides line up with TRBD1. V dropped 7 bases and J dropped 4; count of bases not matched to a gene: 4. CDR1 and CDR2 (germline): SGHVS, FQNEAQ. The CDR3 runs to 14 residues. Here the CDR3 reads CASTSGQGNQPQHF. The CDR3 bases are TGTGCCAGCACCTCGGGACAGGGGAATCAGCCCCAGCATTTT.

This clone came up once. The chain is built from TRBV9 and TRBJ1-2, with no clear D. Germline CDR1 and CDR2: SGDLS and YYNGEE. V shed 3 bases and J shed 3 bases, with 9 bases lying between them. The CDR3 covers 13 residues. The CDR3 loop is CASSGSPHYGYTF. The CDR3 DNA sequence: TGTGCCAGCAGCGGTAGTCCCCACTATGGCTACACCTTC.

Details on this clone: In the same sample, other DNA sequences code for this CDR3. This sequence joins TRBV27 and TRBJ1-1, with D uncertain. Trimming took 1 base from V and 5 from J, leaving 8 bases between them. The CDR3 runs 13 residues. Germline V lookup: CDR1 MNHEY, CDR2 SMNVEV (reference sequence). CDR3 amino acids: CASSLLAGTEAFF. The DNA for the CDR3 is TGTGCCAGCAGTTTATTGGCCGGTACTGAAGCTTTCTTT.

This clone was seen a few times. The chain has TRBV19 and TRBJ1-5, with unresolved D. CDR1 LNHDA and CDR2 SQIVND come from the germline V gene (reference sequence). V dropped 7 bases and J dropped 0 bases, with 10 bases sitting between them. This CDR3 has 14 amino acids. Written as DNA, the CDR3 is TGTGCCAGTATCGCATGGGGTAGCAATCAGCCCCAGCATTTT. Its translation is CASIAWGSNQPQHF.

This clone was seen once. The gene calls are TRBV7-3 and TRBJ2-6; D unclear. CDR1 SGHTA and CDR2 FQGTGA come from the germline V gene. V shed 3 bases and J shed 2 bases, with 8 bases lying between them. CDR3 size: 15 residues. CDR3 amino acids: CASSFWGAGANVLTF. CDR3 in DNA: TGTGCCAGCAGCTTTTGGGGTGCTGGGGCCAACGTCCTGACTTTC.

On this clone: The same CDR3 also results from other DNA sequences found in this sample. The chain uses TRBV27 and TRBJ1-1; 10 bases are shared with TRBD1. The V gene's germline CDR1 is MNHEY and CDR2 SMNVEV (reference sequence). V lost 6 bases to trimming and J lost 3 bases; unmatched junction nucleotides: 4. CDR3 length: 14 amino acids. CDR3 in DNA: TGTGCCAGCAGAGACAGGGGGCGAGACACTGAAGCTTTCTTT. It specifies CASRDRGRDTEAFF.

This clone was picked up one time. The rearrangement uses TRBV5-6 and TRBJ2-4, with D unclear. Trimming stripped 0 bases from V and 4 bases from J, with 8 bases between. This CDR3 is 14 amino acids long. Looked up from germline, CDR1 is SGHDT and CDR2 is YYEEEE. The CDR3 DNA reads as TGTGCCAGCAGCTTGGGGAGCCGAAAAAACATTCAGTACTTC. It yields the protein CASSLGSRKNIQYF.

The CDR3 coding sequence is TGTGCCAGCAGTCCCGGACAGGGGCTTCCCTACGAGCAGTACTTC. Translated, it gives CASSPGQGLPYEQYF. The chain carries TRBV27 and TRBJ2-7, with 9 bases identical to TRBD1. The V segment lost 5 bases and the J segment 2 bases; nucleotides outside the gene matches: 7. Germline V gene sequence: CDR1 MNHEY, CDR2 SMNVEV (reference sequence). This CDR3 contains 15 residues.

The CDR3 loop is CASSQVWGNYGYTF. The CDR3 nucleotides are TGCGCCAGCAGCCAAGTATGGGGAAACTATGGCTACACCTTC. The V gene is TRBV4-1, the J gene TRBJ1-2; D unclear. Germline CDR1 and CDR2: MGHRA and YSYEKL. The CDR3 has 14 amino acids. Deletions cut 1 base from V and 2 bases from J, with 8 bases between.

This clone showed up just once. The V call is TRBV6-5, the J call TRBJ2-7; 12 nucleotides match TRBD2. V lost 4 bases to trimming and J lost 7 bases; unmatched junction nucleotides: 5. The CDR3 covers 14 residues. From germline, CDR1 is MNHEY and CDR2 SVGAGI. The CDR3 protein is CASSWTSGKGEQYF. The CDR3 coding sequence is TGTGCCAGCAGTTGGACTAGCGGGAAGGGTGAGCAGTACTTC.

CDR3 coding DNA: TGTGCCAGCAGCCCGGGGGGACAGGGGAACACCGGGGAGCTGTTTTTT. Its translation: CASSPGGQGNTGELFF. This rearrangement joins TRBV9 to TRBJ2-2; 9 nucleotides align to TRBD1. The CDR3 runs to 16 residues. Germline V gene lookup returns CDR1 SGDLS and CDR2 YYNGEE. V was clipped by 4 bases and J by 1 base; unmatched bases: 5.

The V and J genes are TRBV27 and TRBJ2-7; no clear D. In germline, CDR1 is MNHEY, CDR2 SMNVEV (reference sequence). V was cut by 4 bases and J by 7 bases, with 11 bases left in between. This CDR3 has 12 amino acids. CDR3 sequence (DNA): TGTGCCAGCAGTTATGGAGCTGGAGAGCAGTACTTC. This gives the protein CASSYGAGEQYF.

V usage is TRBV4-2 and J usage is TRBJ2-3, with 9 bases identical to TRBD2. Losses at the gene ends were 0 bases for V and 4 bases for J; bases not matched to a gene: 8. This CDR3 comprises 17 residues. Germline CDR1 LGHNA, CDR2 YNFKEQ. The CDR3 DNA follows: TGTGCCAGCAGCCAAGAGCCTAGCGGGGATCATGCAGATACGCAGTATTTT. This encodes CASSQEPSGDHADTQYF.

This chain uses TRBV6-6 with TRBJ2-5, with D perhaps matching TRBD1 (6 bases). With 6 bases removed from V and 5 bases from J, the gap between germline ends came to 19 bases. The CDR3 is made up of 15 amino acids. Germline CDR1 and CDR2: MNHNY and SVGAGI (reference sequence). The CDR3 spells CASSRPWTAEETQYF. The CDR3 nucleotides read TGTGCCAGCAGCCGCCCTTGGACAGCAGAGGAGACCCAGTACTTC.

This clone was picked up one time. Other nucleotide sequences in the sample specify the same CDR3. The CDR3 reads CASSPGLAGGYEQYF. The CDR3 bases are TGTGCCAGCAGTCCGGGACTAGCGGGAGGGTACGAGCAGTACTTC. The chain joins TRBV27 to TRBJ2-7, with 16 bases matching TRBD2. The CDR3 contains 15 residues. Trimming at V came to 5 bases and at J to 4 bases, leaving 2 bases not matched to a gene. Germline V gene sequence: CDR1 MNHEY, CDR2 SMNVEV (reference sequence).

With regard to this clone: This sample includes further DNA sequences coding for the same CDR3. The V gene is TRBV27, the J gene TRBJ2-7, with TRBD2 as a possible D gene (5 bases). The CDR3 loop spans 13 amino acids. The ends were cut back, 5 bases at V and 2 bases at J, with 10 bases in the middle. Germline V gene lookup returns CDR1 MNHEY and CDR2 SMNVEV (reference sequence). CDR3 nucleotide sequence: TGTGCCAGCAGTCTCCGGGGTACCTACGAGCAGTACTTC. Translation: CASSLRGTYEQYF.

V usage is TRBV7-9 and J usage is TRBJ2-1; a weak D match, TRBD2 (6 bases). V shed 4 bases and J shed 0 bases, with 16 bases lying between them. Germline V gives CDR1 SEHNR, CDR2 FQNEAQ (reference sequence). CDR3 length equals 17 residues. In DNA, the CDR3 is TGTGCCAGCAGCTCGACGGGAGCGGCTAGCTCCTACAATGAGCAGTTCTTC. Protein product: CASSSTGAASSYNEQFF.

V is TRBV19 and J is TRBJ2-3; 8 positions agree with TRBD2. The CDR3 sequence is 14 residues long. Germline V gene data show CDR1 as LNHDA and CDR2 as SQIVND (reference sequence). The ends lost 6 bases at V and 6 bases at J; junction bases unmatched: 8. CDR3 in DNA: TGTGCCAGTAGGACTAGCGATCGTTCGGATACGCAGTATTTT. This gives the protein CASRTSDRSDTQYF.

The chain recombines TRBV9 with TRBJ2-2, with a tentative D call TRBD2 (8 bases). Looked up from germline, CDR1 is SGDLS and CDR2 is YYNGEE. V lost 2 bases and J lost 7, with 18 bases in between. The CDR3 extends over 16 amino acids. In nucleotides, the CDR3 is TGTGCCAGCAGCGTCCAACGGGACAGCGGGGGCGGGGAGCTGTTTTTT. This encodes CASSVQRDSGGGELFF.

The chain combines TRBV6-5 with TRBJ2-7; a weak D match, TRBD1 (6 bases). This CDR3 has 15 amino acids. In germline, CDR1 is MNHEY, CDR2 SVGAGI. V was trimmed by 5 bases and J by 0 bases, leaving 14 bases between them. CDR3 in amino acids: CASSTRQDTSYEQYF. CDR3 DNA: TGTGCCAGCAGTACCCGACAGGACACCTCCTACGAGCAGTACTTC.

The gene calls are TRBV6-6 and TRBJ2-1; D might be TRBD2 (7 bases). CDR3 length: 16 amino acids. Trimming stripped 2 bases from V and 1 base from J, with 12 bases between. Germline assignment: CDR1 MNHNY and CDR2 SVGAGI (reference sequence). Here the CDR3 reads CASSYLGGGSYNEQFF. In DNA form, the CDR3 reads TGTGCCAGCAGTTACCTAGGGGGGGGGTCCTACAATGAGCAGTTCTTC.

The chain is built from TRBV25-1 and TRBJ2-1; no clear D. Trimming left V 8 bases short and J 5 bases short, with 4 bases between. Germline CDR1 MGHDK, CDR2 SYGVNS. There are 10 residues in the CDR3. The CDR3 spells CASGNNEQFF. CDR3 bases: TGTGCCAGCGGAAACAATGAGCAGTTCTTC. Together with reference TRBV25-1 and TRBJ2-1, the CDR3 gives the full variable domain: EADIYQTPRYLVIGTGKKITLECSQTMGHDKMYWYQQDPGMELHLIHYSYGVNSTEKGDLSSESTVSRIRTEHFPLTLESARPSHTSQYLCASGNNEQFFGPGTRLTVL.

The chain recombines TRBV2 with TRBJ2-3; a weak D match, TRBD1 (6 bases). The CDR3 extends over 13 amino acids. The germline gives CDR1 SNHLY, CDR2 FYNNEI. This CDR3 reads CARDKENTDTQYF. DNA of the CDR3: TGTGCAAGGGACAAAGAAAACACAGATACGCAGTATTTT.

The genes are TRBV27 and TRBJ2-1, with 12 nucleotides matching TRBD2. The trim removed 5 bases at V and 8 bases at J, leaving 4 bases unmatched. There are 14 residues in the CDR3. Germline V gives CDR1 MNHEY, CDR2 SMNVEV (reference sequence). The CDR3, as DNA: TGTGCCAGCAGTGGACTAGCGGGGAGAGATGAGCAGTTCTTC. Protein sequence: CASSGLAGRDEQFF.

This chain uses TRBV5-1 with TRBJ1-4, with no clear D. CDR3 length equals 13 residues. Germline loops: CDR1 SGHRS, CDR2 YFSETQ. V lost 0 bases to trimming and J lost 9 bases, with 9 bases between them. The CDR3 sequence is CASSLGQEKKLFF. DNA of the CDR3: TGCGCCAGCAGCTTGGGGCAGGAGAAAAAACTGTTTTTT.

V gene TRBV5-4 combines with J gene TRBJ2-2; D may be TRBD2 (5 bases). This CDR3 comprises 16 residues. Germline lookup yields CDR1 SGHNT and CDR2 YYREEE (reference sequence). The V end lost 1 base, the J end lost 2 bases, and 12 bases lay between the germline ends. The CDR3 nucleotides read TGTGCCAGCAGCTTGATGGTACTAGACAACACCGGGGAGCTGTTTTTT. Translating it yields CASSLMVLDNTGELFF.